This T cell receptor (beta chain) was captured by sequencing in a study of T cell repertoires in cytomegalovirus infection. In the study overall: CMV epitopes that were recently identified and HLA-C-restricted were used alongside well-studied HLA-B-restricted ones.

Notes on the study in general: Across the ex vivo response, the dominant clonotypes were HLA-C-restricted CMV-specific TCR beta clonotypes. Cumulative public TCR beta family frequency identified CMV carriers with the relevant HLA.

This CDR3 has 12 residues. V shed 3 bases, J shed 9 bases, and the junction held 2 bases outside the gene matches. The sample holds many counts of this clonotype. Its specificity is not known. TCRdb reprocessed the reads via MiXCR and lists one record per CDR3 protein. In the table there are some 940,000 distinct CDR3 sequences, about 33% of which are singletons. The source material was cultured CD8+ T cells from PBMCs, sampled from culture after CMV antigen stimulation. This sequence joins TRBV12-3 or TRBV12-4 and TRBJ2-1; 7 nucleotides match TRBD2. The TCR was taken from a human donor in good health (CMV status not recorded). Some clones in this sample may be carry-over from other donors' samples. The CDR3 region is CASSFRGGEQFF. Here the CDR3 DNA reads TGTGCCAGCAGTTTTCGCGGGGGTGAGCAGTTCTTC.